Listed here is a single T cell receptor (beta chain). Its antigen specificity is not known. No qualities accompany the bases; no much larger clone lies one base away. The entry originates in a study of T cell changes during pregnancy in multiple sclerosis (dated by TCRdb to the late 2010s). Study-wide context: In women with multiple sclerosis, the researchers looked at how the T cell repertoire shifted as pregnancy progressed.

Library generation was performed with the immunoSEQ multiplex PCR assay. The table was pulled from immuneACCESS by TCRdb, which kept in-frame rearrangements only. Such tables lose some clones; where checked, under half of the loss comes from unresolved V genes, and the rest has no known cause. Recorded for this sample are tens of thousands of clones; 75% to 95% of them occurred a single time. Almost 2% of the sample is taken by the ten largest. From the cysteine up to the phenylalanine, the CDR3 has a length of 14 residues. Kept here is only the CDR3 DNA, which spans 42 bases and is read in frame from base 1. The germline V gene (reference sequence) provides CDR1 LNHDA and CDR2 SQIVND. Trimmed from V: 5 bases; trimmed from J: 10 bases; junction bases lacking a gene match: 10.

The sample was CD4+ T cells from peripheral blood mononuclear cells, taken after pregnancy. The sequence joins TRBV19 to TRBJ2-1; 8 junctional bases match TRBD2. This sequence was found in a female donor in good health, enrolled as a control in a pregnancy study. The nucleotide sequence reads as follows: TGTGCCAGTAGTCCTCGGACTAGCTTACACGAGCAGTTCTTC. Translation gives CASSPRTSLHEQFF.